This T cell receptor (beta chain) was documented in a study of blood T cell repertoires in COVID-19. About the research overall: Samples came from the United States, Italy and Spain, spanning acute and convalescent COVID-19.

Per the original data handling: Amplifying reference gene primers gave estimates of nucleated cell counts. The protocol was immunoSEQ multiplex PCR, while the TCRdb copy is restricted to in-frame clones and leaves out a portion. V and J calls and clone size are given by that table; D and trimming were obtained from the DNA. Of approximately 100,000 clones in the sample, 75% to 90% were seen once. This CDR3 region has 15 residues. The germline V and J ends were trimmed by 4 bases and 4 bases, with 17 bases remaining between them. Germline values: CDR1 LGHNA, CDR2 YNFKEQ. This clonotype was obtained from a woman older than 75 with active COVID-19. The V call is TRBV4-2, the J call TRBJ2-7; tentative D call: TRBD2 (6 bases). The specimen sequenced was peripheral blood. The CDR3 region is CASSPSTSGLYEQYF. Written as DNA, the CDR3 is TGTGCCAGCAGCCCCTCCACCAGCGGGTTATACGAGCAGTACTTC.